This T cell receptor (beta chain) was identified during a study of shared clonotypes between healthy human individuals. Overall study findings and caveats: Clonotype sharing across several donors was observed for about 4.8% of naive CD4 clonotypes. Among the subsets, naive ones generally showed larger estimated richness than memory ones.

A word on this clone: Its specificity is unknown.

Genomic DNA belonging to each subset was distributed in equal measure over several immunoSEQ plates. Some clones are missing from TCRdb's copy, which holds only in-frame ones; the method was immunoSEQ multiplex PCR. The table records a few million clones, around 90% of them present only once. Germline V gives CDR1 SGHAT, CDR2 FQNNGV. The length of the CDR3 is 15 residues. Trimming shortened V by 5 bases and J by 8 bases, and 18 bases separated the two germline ends. The sequencing sample was made of naive CD4+ T cells sorted from blood. This sample's subset: CD45RA+ positively selected. The sequence derives from a man in his late teens or twenties in good health. The chain uses TRBV11-2 and TRBJ1-4, with D hard to call. CDR3 region: CASSPRWQPDEKLFF. The CDR3 DNA is TGTGCCAGCAGCCCCAGGTGGCAGCCTGACGAAAAACTGTTTTTT.